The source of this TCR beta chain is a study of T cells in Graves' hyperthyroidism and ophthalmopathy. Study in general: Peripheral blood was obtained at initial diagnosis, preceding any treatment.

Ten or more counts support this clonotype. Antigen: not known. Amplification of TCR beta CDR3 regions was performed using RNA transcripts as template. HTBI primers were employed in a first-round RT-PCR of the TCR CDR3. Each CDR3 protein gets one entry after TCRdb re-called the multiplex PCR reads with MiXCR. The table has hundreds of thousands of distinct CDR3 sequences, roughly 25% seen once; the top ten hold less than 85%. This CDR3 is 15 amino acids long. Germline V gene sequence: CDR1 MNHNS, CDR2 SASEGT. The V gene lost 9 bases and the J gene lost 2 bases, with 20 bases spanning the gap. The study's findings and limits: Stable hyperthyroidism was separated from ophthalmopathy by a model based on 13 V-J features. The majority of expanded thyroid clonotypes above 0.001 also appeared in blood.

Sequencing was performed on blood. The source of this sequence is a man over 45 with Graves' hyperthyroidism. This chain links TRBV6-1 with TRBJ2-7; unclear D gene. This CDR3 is CASKLKGRQTYEQYF. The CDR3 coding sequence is TGTGCCAGTAAATTGAAAGGACGGCAAACCTACGAGCAGTACTTC.